This TCR beta chain was documented in a study of T cells expressing NK-cell markers. General study findings and limits: Several donors' CD3+CD56-NKG2C+ cells were dominated by the same clonotypes. Dominant NKG2C+ clonotype frequencies of 1.0-7.0% of CD8+ T cells were measured in more than 5 donors.

The CDR3 runs to 13 residues. About this clonotype: The antigen remains undetermined.

TCRdb derives one entry per CDR3 protein from the 5' RACE reads, leaving out DNA. Reported are about 460,000 distinct CDR3 sequences; the ten largest clones contain 1.4% to 1.5%. The chain has TRBV12-3 or TRBV12-4 and TRBJ2-1; TCRdb calls TRBD1, which cannot be checked without DNA. The origin of this receptor is a woman between 50 and 59 years old in good health. The source material was blood T cells: a sorted CD56 or NKG2C T cell subset, CD4+ or CD8+ T cells, or bulk PBMC T cells (not recorded which). The chain's CDR3 is CATHSGGLGEQFF.